Below, 26 T cell receptor beta chains from the same sample are listed, as sequenced in a study of vaccination effects on CD4 cells after COVID-19. An approximately 10-day culture period preceded the isolation of CD4+ T cells. Participants received two doses of either the BNT162b2 or mRNA-1273 vaccine. For these TCRs, the target antigens are not known. Here immunoSEQ multiplex PCR was the method, and the copy in TCRdb shows in-frame clones only, minus some. Among just over 55,000 clones listed, approximately 80% were seen once. The sample in question was CD4+ T cells from PBMCs cultured without peptide, obtained after COVID-19 vaccination. These receptors came from a human donor who received a COVID-19 vaccine.

This clone was seen more than once but under ten times. The chain is built from TRBV29-1 and TRBJ1-2, with unresolved D. The CDR3 spans 11 residues. Trimming took off 3 bases at V and 5 bases at J, with 7 bases between the two ends. Germline V gene sequence: CDR1 SQVTM, CDR2 ANQGSEA. CDR3 sequence reads: CSVEIRYGYTF. The CDR3 nucleotides read TGCAGCGTTGAGATTAGATATGGCTACACCTTC.

The gene calls are TRBV7-8 and TRBJ1-1; D uncertain. The length of the CDR3 is 16 residues. The germline gives CDR1 SGHVS, CDR2 FQNEAQ. V was trimmed by 5 bases and J by 0 bases, leaving 16 bases between them. For the CDR3, the DNA is TGTGCCAGCAGCGCCGGACGGATACTCATGAACACTGAAGCTTTCTTT. It encodes CASSAGRILMNTEAFF. The whole variable domain, remainder taken from reference TRBV7-8 and TRBJ1-1, is GAGVSQSPRYKVAKRGQDVALRCDPISGHVSLFWYQQALGQGPEFLTYFQNEAQLDKSGLPSDRFFAERPEGSVSTLKIQRTQQEDSAVYLCASSAGRILMNTEAFFGQGTRLTVV.

As DNA, the CDR3 is TGTGCCAGCACTATCTCTGGGGCCAACGTCCTGACTTTC. Encoded protein: CASTISGANVLTF. V and J are TRBV18 and TRBJ2-6; D unclear. The CDR3 has 13 amino acids. The V gene lost 8 bases and the J gene lost 0 bases, with 5 bases spanning the gap. Per germline, CDR1 KGHSH and CDR2 LQKENI.

The chain uses TRBV28 and TRBJ1-5; D is unresolved. V was cut by 2 bases and J by 7 bases, with 6 bases left in between. Germline V gene lookup returns CDR1 MDHEN and CDR2 SYDVKM. CDR3 length: 12 residues. CDR3 DNA sequence: TGTGCCAGCAGTTTAGGGATACAGCCCCAGCATTTT. It specifies CASSLGIQPQHF.

The genes are TRBV30 and TRBJ1-1; D gene ambiguous. Germline V gives CDR1 GTSNPN, CDR2 SVGIG (reference sequence). Trimming stripped 2 bases from V and 0 bases from J, with 4 bases between. This CDR3 is built from 12 residues. The CDR3 coding sequence is TGTGCCTGGAGTCAGGTGAACACTGAAGCTTTCTTT. Translating it yields CAWSQVNTEAFF. The full variable domain, completed using reference TRBV30 and TRBJ1-1, is SQTIHQWPATLVQPVGSPLSLECTVEGTSNPNLYWYRQAAGRGLQLLFYSVGIGQISSEVPQNLSASRPQDRQFILSSKKLLLSDSGFYLCAWSQVNTEAFFGQGTRLTVV.

The chain has TRBV6-5 and TRBJ1-6, with unresolved D. The CDR3 has 14 amino acids. V was shortened by 2 bases and J by 6 bases, with 8 bases between the two germline ends. Germline loops: CDR1 MNHEY, CDR2 SVGAGI. CDR3 sequence: CASSYMASNSPLHF. DNA of the CDR3: TGTGCCAGCAGTTACATGGCAAGTAATTCACCCCTCCACTTT.

The chain combines TRBV18 with TRBJ2-5; D not resolved. V lost 2 bases and J lost 3, with 4 bases in between. The V gene's germline CDR1 is KGHSH and CDR2 LQKENI. This CDR3 has 12 amino acids. The CDR3 coding sequence is TGTGCCAGCTCACCAGGGAAAGAGACCCAGTACTTC. Translation: CASSPGKETQYF. The entire variable domain, with the rest obtained from reference TRBV18 and TRBJ2-5, is as follows: NAGVMQNPRHLVRRRGQEARLRCSPMKGHSHVYWYRQLPEEGLKFMVYLQKENIIDESGMPKERFSAEFPKEGPSILRIQQVVRGDSAAYFCASSPGKETQYFGPGTRLLVL.

The chain couples TRBV5-1 to TRBJ2-1, with 10 bases lining up with TRBD2. The length of the CDR3 is 15 residues. V dropped 3 bases and J dropped 2; count of bases not matched to a gene: 2. CDR1 is SGHRS and CDR2 is YFSETQ in the germline V gene. Here the CDR3 DNA reads TGCGCCAGCAGCTCTAGCGGGAGCACCTACAATGAGCAGTTCTTC. The encoded protein is CASSSSGSTYNEQFF.

The rearrangement links TRBV5-6 to TRBJ1-5; 7 nucleotides align to TRBD1. The CDR3 covers 15 residues. The germline V gene encodes CDR1 SGHDT and CDR2 YYEEEE. V shed 4 bases and J 5 bases; nucleotides not matched to a gene: 9. CDR3 sequence reads: CASSRLTGDDQPQHF. The CDR3 DNA is TGTGCCAGCAGCCGTCTTACAGGGGATGATCAGCCCCAGCATTTT.

The rearrangement links TRBV7-8 to TRBJ1-6, with a weak D call TRBD1 (6 bases). The CDR3 length is 17 residues. Trimming stripped 5 bases from V and 6 bases from J, with 20 bases between. Germline V gene sequence: CDR1 SGHVS, CDR2 FQNEAQ. DNA for the CDR3: TGTGCCAGCAGCGCAAAACGGTGGCAGGGGAGTAATTCACCCCTCCACTTT. Its translation: CASSAKRWQGSNSPLHF.

This chain connects TRBV28 to TRBJ2-1, with 13 bases fitting TRBD2. V trimming: 3 bases; J trimming: 5 bases; junction bases outside the gene matches: 4. CDR1 is MDHEN and CDR2 is SYDVKM in the germline V gene. The CDR3 extends over 16 amino acids. CDR3 sequence reads: CASSFHGLAGDNEQFF. The CDR3 DNA sequence: TGTGCCAGCAGTTTCCATGGACTAGCGGGGGACAATGAGCAGTTCTTC.

The V and J genes are TRBV2 and TRBJ2-7, with TRBD2 identical over 11 bases. Germline V gene lookup returns CDR1 SNHLY and CDR2 FYNNEI. V dropped 4 bases and J dropped 4; count of bases not matched to a gene: 15. There are 18 residues in the CDR3. In DNA form, the CDR3 reads TGTGCCAGCAGTGCAGGGGGGAATAGCGGGAGGGCCGTGTACGAGCAGTACTTC. Translated, it gives CASSAGGNSGRAVYEQYF.

V is TRBV21-1 and J is TRBJ1-2; no DNA check was done on the table's D call, TRBD1. TRBV21-1 is tagged as a pseudogene. CDR3 length equals 16 residues. CDR3 region: CASSTTPGGTGAGYTF. CDR3 bases: TGTGCCAGCAGTACAACGCCAGGGGGGACAGGGGCTGGCTACACCTTC.

This chain uses TRBV6-1 with TRBJ2-5; D remains ambiguous. This CDR3 is built from 14 residues. Germline-derived CDR1 and CDR2 are MNHNS and SASEGT. The V and J ends lost 5 bases and 1 base respectively, with 11 bases between them. In nucleotides, the CDR3 is TGTGCCAGCAGTTTCGGCAGGCTCCAAGAGACCCAGTACTTC. Translating gives CASSFGRLQETQYF.

V is TRBV6-5 and J is TRBJ1-1; 8 bases are shared with TRBD1. Germline V lookup: CDR1 MNHEY, CDR2 SVGAGI. J gave up 6 bases and V 2 bases, and 5 bases lay outside the gene matches. The CDR3 has 14 residues. CDR3 residues: CASSYAGQAPEAFF. In DNA, the CDR3 is TGTGCCAGCAGTTACGCGGGACAGGCCCCTGAAGCTTTCTTT.

The chain couples TRBV6-5 to TRBJ2-7, with a possible D match to TRBD1 (5 bases). The CDR3 has 13 amino acids. The V gene lost 5 bases and the J gene lost 3 bases, with 11 bases spanning the gap. Germline-derived CDR1 and CDR2 are MNHEY and SVGAGI. The CDR3 is CASSMGRVYEQYF. Written as DNA, the CDR3 is TGTGCCAGCAGTATGGGCAGGGTCTACGAGCAGTACTTC.

The rearrangement links TRBV12-3 or TRBV12-4 to TRBJ1-3, with 7 bases fitting TRBD1. V lost 3 bases, J lost 4 bases, and 0 bases stayed unmatched. The CDR3 extends over 13 amino acids. This CDR3 is CASSFRGGNTIYF. The CDR3 DNA is TGTGCCAGCAGTTTCAGGGGGGGAAACACCATATATTTT.

The CDR3 sequence: CASSQELLGREQFF. DNA of the CDR3: TGCGCCAGCAGCCAAGAGTTACTAGGGAGAGAGCAGTTCTTC. This chain connects TRBV4-3 to TRBJ2-1; a possible D gene is TRBD2 (5 bases). Trimming removed 0 bases at V and 10 bases at J, with 13 bases between. The CDR3 length is 14 residues. The germline CDR1 and CDR2 sequences are LGHNA and YSLEER.

This chain joins TRBV5-5 and TRBJ1-1; 10 bases are shared with TRBD1. This CDR3 is 13 amino acids long. CDR1 and CDR2 (germline): SGHKS, YYEKEE (reference sequence). Losses at the gene ends were 3 bases for V and 5 bases for J; bases not matched to a gene: 1. The CDR3 DNA reads as TGTGCCAGCAGCTGGACAGGGGGTACTGAAGCTTTCTTT. It translates to CASSWTGGTEAFF.

The chain recombines TRBV4-2 with TRBJ2-5; D not resolved. The CDR3 sequence is 14 residues long. The germline CDR1 and CDR2 sequences are LGHNA and YNFKEQ. The ends were cut back, 1 base at V and 3 bases at J, with 9 bases in the middle. Written as DNA, the CDR3 is TGTGCCAGCAGCCAAGGAGCTAGAGAAGAGACCCAGTACTTC. Protein sequence: CASSQGAREETQYF.

The chain couples TRBV5-4 to TRBJ1-1; D is undetermined. The CDR3 runs 14 residues. V was shortened by 0 bases and J by 1 base, with 7 bases between the two germline ends. Germline CDR1 and CDR2: SGHNT and YYREEE (reference sequence). As DNA, the CDR3 is TGTGCCAGCAGCTTGGCGACGGAGAACACTGAAGCTTTCTTT. This gives the protein CASSLATENTEAFF. The variable domain in full, completed from reference TRBV5-4 and TRBJ1-1, reads ETGVTQSPTHLIKTRGQQVTLRCSSQSGHNTVSWYQQALGQGPQFIFQYYREEENGRGNFPPRFSGLQFPNYSSELNVNALELDDSALYLCASSLATENTEAFFGQGTRLTVV.

This clone has a handful of counts. The chain links TRBV5-1 to TRBJ1-5; 9 bases match TRBD1. CDR3 length: 16 amino acids. V lost 0 bases to trimming and J lost 4 bases; unmatched junction nucleotides: 5. Germline V gene data show CDR1 as SGHRS and CDR2 as YFSETQ. The CDR3 here is CASSLDGTGLNQPQHF. The CDR3 bases are TGCGCCAGCAGCTTGGACGGGACAGGGTTGAATCAGCCCCAGCATTTT.

The chain couples TRBV3-1 (or the pseudogene TRBV3-2) to TRBJ2-3, with 7 bases identical to TRBD2. The CDR3 spans 16 residues. V shed 4 bases, J shed 2 bases, and the junction held 9 bases outside the gene matches. Germline V gene data show CDR1 as LGHDT and CDR2 as YNNKEL (reference sequence). The CDR3 is CASSPRGAGVTDTQYF. The CDR3, as DNA: TGTGCCAGCAGCCCGCGTGGGGCGGGAGTCACAGATACGCAGTATTTT.

V is TRBV7-9 and J is TRBJ1-4; weak D call: TRBD1 (5 bases). V lost 2 bases and J lost 2, with 12 bases in between. CDR1 and CDR2 from the germline V gene are SEHNR and FQNEAQ (reference sequence). This CDR3 spans 16 amino acids. The CDR3 nucleotides are TGTGCCAGCAGCTTATGGGAGGGACCGACTAATGAAAAACTGTTTTTT. Residues: CASSLWEGPTNEKLFF.

The rearrangement joins TRBV25-1 to TRBJ1-4, with D unclear. In germline, CDR1 is MGHDK, CDR2 SYGVNS. This CDR3 has 14 residues. V lost 2 bases to trimming and J lost 11 bases, with 15 bases between them. The CDR3 region is CASSENAGMRKLFF. DNA of the CDR3: TGTGCCAGCAGTGAAAACGCAGGCATGAGGAAACTGTTTTTT.

This clone appeared a single time. The CDR3 is CASTGDYPYEQYF. In DNA form, the CDR3 reads TGTGCCAGCACCGGGGACTATCCGTACGAGCAGTACTTC. The chain carries TRBV12-3 or TRBV12-4 and TRBJ2-7, with 7 bases matching TRBD2. The CDR3 runs to 13 residues. Losses at the gene ends were 7 bases for V and 4 bases for J; bases not matched to a gene: 7.